The T cell receptor (beta chain) described here comes from a study of cytomegalovirus exposure and HLA in healthy donors. Study-level information: A preliminary data release comprised roughly 80 million unique TCRs obtained from HLA-typed donors.

Regarding this clone: Its antigen is undetermined.

In the PCR, 60 Vbeta and 13 Jbeta primers were used. The table came from immunoSEQ multiplex PCR; TCRdb's copy has only in-frame clones and leaves some out. This sample contains under 65,000 clones. Between the trimmed V and J ends, which lost 0 bases and 10 bases, there was a span of 10 bases. The CDR3 has 13 amino acids. The germline V gene has CDR1 KGHSH and CDR2 LQKENI. Study-wide results and caveats: For most subjects, TCR beta sequences were reported to predict HLA-A and HLA-B alleles with accuracy. Later work found that TCR association rates differed between HLA loci; DRB1 had the most and HLA-C the fewest.

This TCR was sampled from a young woman in good health and CMV-seronegative. The rearrangement links TRBV18 to TRBJ2-1; D is unresolved. Sequenced input: PBMCs. This chain's CDR3 is CASSPPSEAEQFF. For the CDR3, the DNA is TGTGCCAGCTCACCACCCTCCGAAGCCGAGCAGTTCTTC.